This is a list of T cell receptor beta chains from one sample in a study of blood T cell repertoires in COVID-19. Produced via immunoSEQ multiplex PCR; TCRdb's table is partial and in-frame only. The sample yields fewer than 250,000 clones, 92% seen once. Sample: peripheral blood. The source of these receptors is a man between 25 and 39 years old with acute or convalescent COVID-19. Both conserved end residues are part of each CDR3. Each record gives: CDR3 DNA, CDR3 protein, clone size, J gene, V gene, D gene. A D gene is named only where the DNA matches it firmly. Size is stated for part of the rows, as once, few or many counts, or as a class when the clone is expanded.

CDR3 DNA: TGTGCCAGCAGTTACGTTCAGGGGCTTGCTAATGAAAAACTGTTTTTT
CDR3 protein: CASSYVQGLANEKLFF
clone size: .
J gene: TRBJ1-4
V gene: TRBV6-6
D gene: .

CDR3 DNA: TGTGCCAGCAGCCAAATCGAACGGGGAAAACTGTTTTTT
CDR3 protein: CASSQIERGKLFF
clone size: many
J gene: TRBJ1-4
V gene: TRBV3-1/TRBV3-2
D gene: .

CDR3 DNA: TGTGCCAGCAGTAGACAGGGCCTAAACTCCTACGAGCAGTACTTC
CDR3 protein: CASSRQGLNSYEQYF
clone size: .
J gene: TRBJ2-7
V gene: TRBV6-5
D gene: TRBD1

CDR3 DNA: TGTGCCAGCAGTTTATCTAGACCCTACGAGCAGTACTTC
CDR3 protein: CASSLSRPYEQYF
clone size: .
J gene: TRBJ2-7
V gene: TRBV28
D gene: .

CDR3 DNA: TGTGCCAGCAAACCCCCCGGGACAGGGGTTCAGCCCCAGCATTTT
CDR3 protein: CASKPPGTGVQPQHF
clone size: .
J gene: TRBJ1-5
V gene: TRBV28
D gene: TRBD1

CDR3 DNA: TGTGCCAGCAGTTCCCGGGGGAGGGGGAGATACAATGAGCAGTTCTTC
CDR3 protein: CASSSRGRGRYNEQFF
clone size: once
J gene: TRBJ2-1
V gene: TRBV27
D gene: .

CDR3 DNA: TGTGCCAGCAGCTCCCCGGGGGGCAGGGGCTTAAACACCATATATTTT
CDR3 protein: CASSSPGGRGLNTIYF
clone size: .
J gene: TRBJ1-3
V gene: TRBV7-9
D gene: .

CDR3 DNA: TGTGCCAGCAGCTCCCGGACTGGCCTCGGCGAGCAGTACTTC
CDR3 protein: CASSSRTGLGEQYF
clone size: .
J gene: TRBJ2-7
V gene: TRBV9
D gene: .

CDR3 DNA: TGTGCCTGGAGGGGACTAGCGGATAACACCGGGGAGCTGTTTTTT
CDR3 protein: CAWRGLADNTGELFF
clone size: .
J gene: TRBJ2-2
V gene: TRBV30
D gene: TRBD2

CDR3 DNA: TGCGCCAGCAGCTTGATCGGGAGGGGTGAGAGTACTGAAGCTTTCTTT
CDR3 protein: CASSLIGRGESTEAFF
clone size: .
J gene: TRBJ1-1
V gene: TRBV5-1
D gene: .